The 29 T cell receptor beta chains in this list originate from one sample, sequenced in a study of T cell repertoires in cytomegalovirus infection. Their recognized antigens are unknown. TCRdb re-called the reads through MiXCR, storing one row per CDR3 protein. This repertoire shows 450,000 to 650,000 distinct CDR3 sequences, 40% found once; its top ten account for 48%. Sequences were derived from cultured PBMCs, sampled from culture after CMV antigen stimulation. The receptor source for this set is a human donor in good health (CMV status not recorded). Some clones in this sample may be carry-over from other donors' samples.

The CDR3 here is CASSWTLEPHEQYF. For the CDR3, the DNA is TGTGCCAGCAGCTGGACACTCGAACCCCACGAGCAGTACTTC. This rearrangement joins TRBV25-1 to TRBJ2-7; D perhaps matches TRBD1 (5 bases). This CDR3 contains 14 residues. The V end was cut by 6 bases, the J end by 5 bases, with 17 bases between. Germline V CDR1 and CDR2: MGHDK, SYGVNS.

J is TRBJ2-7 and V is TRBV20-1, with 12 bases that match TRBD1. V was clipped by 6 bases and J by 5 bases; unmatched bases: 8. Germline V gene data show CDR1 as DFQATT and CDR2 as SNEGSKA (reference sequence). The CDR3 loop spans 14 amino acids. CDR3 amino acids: CSADRGQGADEQYF. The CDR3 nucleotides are TGCAGTGCGGATCGGGGACAGGGGGCCGACGAGCAGTACTTC.

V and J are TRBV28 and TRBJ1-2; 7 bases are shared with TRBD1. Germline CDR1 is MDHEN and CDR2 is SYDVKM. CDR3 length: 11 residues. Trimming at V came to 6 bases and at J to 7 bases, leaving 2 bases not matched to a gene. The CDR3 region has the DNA TGTGCCAGCAGAGACAGGGTTGGCTACACCTTC. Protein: CASRDRVGYTF.

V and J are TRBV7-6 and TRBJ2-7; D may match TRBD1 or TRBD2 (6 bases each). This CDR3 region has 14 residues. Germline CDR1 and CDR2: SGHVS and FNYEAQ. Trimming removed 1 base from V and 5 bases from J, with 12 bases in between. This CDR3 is CASSLGSGEDEQYF. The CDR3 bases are TGTGCCAGCAGCTTAGGGTCAGGGGAGGACGAGCAGTACTTC.

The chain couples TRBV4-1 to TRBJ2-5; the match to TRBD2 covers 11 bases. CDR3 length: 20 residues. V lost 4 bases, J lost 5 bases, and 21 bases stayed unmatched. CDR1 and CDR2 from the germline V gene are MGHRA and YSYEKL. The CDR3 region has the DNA TGCGCCAGCAGCCCGGGACCGGGACTAGCGGAGGGGGGGGGATTGGAGACCCAGTACTTC. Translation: CASSPGPGLAEGGGLETQYF.

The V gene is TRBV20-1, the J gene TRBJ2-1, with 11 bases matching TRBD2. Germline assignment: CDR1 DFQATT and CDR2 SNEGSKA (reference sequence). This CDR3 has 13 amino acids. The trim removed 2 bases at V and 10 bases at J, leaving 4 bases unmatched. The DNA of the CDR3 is TGCAGTGCTAGACTAGCGGGAGGCCGCGAGCAGTTCTTC. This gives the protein CSARLAGGREQFF.

This CDR3 is CASSQREGWADTQYF. The CDR3 nucleotides are TGCGCCAGCAGCCAAAGGGAGGGCTGGGCAGATACGCAGTATTTT. The genes are TRBV4-3 and TRBJ2-3; 7 bases match TRBD2. The CDR3 covers 15 residues. Germline CDR1 and CDR2: LGHNA and YSLEER. V gave up 2 bases and J gave up 4 bases; unmatched junction bases: 6.

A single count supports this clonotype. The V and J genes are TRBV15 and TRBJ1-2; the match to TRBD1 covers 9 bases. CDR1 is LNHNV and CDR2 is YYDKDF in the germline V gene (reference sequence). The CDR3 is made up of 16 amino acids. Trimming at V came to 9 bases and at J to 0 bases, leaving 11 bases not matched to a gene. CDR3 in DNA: TGTGCCACTACAAGGGACAGGGCCTCAGCTAACTATGGCTACACCTTC. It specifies CATTRDRASANYGYTF.

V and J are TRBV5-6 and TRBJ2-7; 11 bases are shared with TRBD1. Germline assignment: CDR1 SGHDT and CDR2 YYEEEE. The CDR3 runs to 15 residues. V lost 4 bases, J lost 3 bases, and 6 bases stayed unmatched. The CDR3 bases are TGTGCCAGCAGCCGAACCGGGACAGGGGGCTACGAGCAGTACTTC. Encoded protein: CASSRTGTGGYEQYF.

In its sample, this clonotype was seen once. The CDR3 region has the DNA TGTGCCAGCAGCTTGGTGGCAGGGGGTAATTCACCCCTCCACTTT. This codes for CASSLVAGGNSPLHF. The rearrangement uses TRBV5-4 and TRBJ1-6; 7 bases are shared with TRBD1. This CDR3 is built from 15 residues. J gave up 6 bases and V 0 bases, and 3 bases lay outside the gene matches. Germline CDR1 is SGHNT and CDR2 is YYREEE (reference sequence).

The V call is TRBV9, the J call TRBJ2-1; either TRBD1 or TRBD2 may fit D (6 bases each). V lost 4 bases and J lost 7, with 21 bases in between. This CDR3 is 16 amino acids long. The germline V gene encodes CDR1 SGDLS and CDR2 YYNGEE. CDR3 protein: CASSPRPGGSMNEQFF. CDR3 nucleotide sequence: TGTGCCAGCAGCCCCCGACCCGGGGGCTCTATGAATGAGCAGTTCTTC.

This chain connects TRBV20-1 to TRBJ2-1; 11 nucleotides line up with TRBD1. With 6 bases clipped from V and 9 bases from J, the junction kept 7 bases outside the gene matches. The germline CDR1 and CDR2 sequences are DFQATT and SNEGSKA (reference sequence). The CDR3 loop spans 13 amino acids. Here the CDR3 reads CSANRDRGSEQFF. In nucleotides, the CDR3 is TGCAGTGCAAACCGGGACAGGGGGTCTGAGCAGTTCTTC.

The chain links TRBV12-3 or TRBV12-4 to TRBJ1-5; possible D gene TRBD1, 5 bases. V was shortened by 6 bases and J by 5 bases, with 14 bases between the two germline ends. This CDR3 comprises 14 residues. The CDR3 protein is CASSRDSYDQPQHF. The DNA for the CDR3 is TGTGCCAGCAGCCGTGACAGTTACGATCAGCCCCAGCATTTT.

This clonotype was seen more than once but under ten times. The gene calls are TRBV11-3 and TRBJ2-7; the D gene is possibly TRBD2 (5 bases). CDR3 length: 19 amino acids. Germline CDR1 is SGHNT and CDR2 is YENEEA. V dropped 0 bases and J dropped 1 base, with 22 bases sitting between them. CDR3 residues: CASSLDQATSTPPSYEQYF. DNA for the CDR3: TGTGCCAGCAGCTTAGACCAAGCAACTAGTACCCCCCCTTCCTACGAGCAGTACTTC.

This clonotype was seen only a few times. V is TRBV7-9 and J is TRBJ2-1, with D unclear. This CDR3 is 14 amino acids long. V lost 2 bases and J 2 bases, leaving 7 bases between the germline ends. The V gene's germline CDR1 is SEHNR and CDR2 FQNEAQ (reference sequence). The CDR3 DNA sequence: TGTGCCAGCAGCTTAAGTGCACCCTACAATGAGCAGTTCTTC. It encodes CASSLSAPYNEQFF.

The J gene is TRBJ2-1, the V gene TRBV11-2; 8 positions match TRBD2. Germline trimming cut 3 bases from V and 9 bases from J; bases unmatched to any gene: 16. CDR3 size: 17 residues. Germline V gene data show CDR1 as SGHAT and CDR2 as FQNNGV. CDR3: CASSFGLAGRHPAEQFF. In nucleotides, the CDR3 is TGTGCCAGCAGCTTCGGTCTAGCGGGCCGCCACCCGGCTGAGCAGTTCTTC.

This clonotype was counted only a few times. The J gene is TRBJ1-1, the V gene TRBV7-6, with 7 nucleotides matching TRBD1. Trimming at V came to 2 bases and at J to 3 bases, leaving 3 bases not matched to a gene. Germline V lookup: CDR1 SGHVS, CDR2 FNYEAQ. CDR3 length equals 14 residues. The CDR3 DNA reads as TGTGCCAGCAGCTTATCGGGACAGCACACTGAAGCTTTCTTT. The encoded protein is CASSLSGQHTEAFF.

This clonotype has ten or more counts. The DNA of the CDR3 is TGTGCCAGCAGCCCAACTTATAGGGGGGCGAGATTAAAGGAGACCCAGTACTTC. Its translation is CASSPTYRGARLKETQYF. The chain carries TRBV7-8 and TRBJ2-5; D may correspond to TRBD1 or TRBD2 (6 bases each). V lost 5 bases and J lost 5, with 27 bases in between. Germline values: CDR1 SGHVS, CDR2 FQNEAQ. The CDR3 consists of 18 residues.

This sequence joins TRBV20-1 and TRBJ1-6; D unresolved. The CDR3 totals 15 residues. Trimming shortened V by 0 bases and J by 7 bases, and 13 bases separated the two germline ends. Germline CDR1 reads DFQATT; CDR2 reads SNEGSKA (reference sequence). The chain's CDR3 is CSARDSKSPNSPLHF. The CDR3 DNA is TGCAGTGCTAGAGATAGTAAAAGCCCCAATTCACCCCTCCACTTT.

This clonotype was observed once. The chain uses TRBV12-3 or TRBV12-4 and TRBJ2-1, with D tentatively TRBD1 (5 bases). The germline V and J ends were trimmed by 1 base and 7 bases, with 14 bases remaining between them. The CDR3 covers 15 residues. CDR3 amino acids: CASSLVGRVGNEQFF. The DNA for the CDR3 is TGTGCCAGCAGTTTAGTTGGCAGGGTTGGGAATGAGCAGTTCTTC.

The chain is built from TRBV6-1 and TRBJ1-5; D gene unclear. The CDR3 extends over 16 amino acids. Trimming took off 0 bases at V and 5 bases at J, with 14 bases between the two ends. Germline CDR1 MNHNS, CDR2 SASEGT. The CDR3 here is CASSEALSFRDQPQHF. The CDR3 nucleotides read TGTGCCAGCAGTGAAGCGCTTTCCTTTCGTGATCAGCCCCAGCATTTT.

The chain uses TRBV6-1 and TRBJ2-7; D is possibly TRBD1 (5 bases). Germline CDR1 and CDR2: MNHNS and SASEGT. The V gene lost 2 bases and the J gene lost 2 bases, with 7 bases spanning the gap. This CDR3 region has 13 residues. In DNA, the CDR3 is TGTGCCAGCAGTGAACCAGGGACCTACGAGCAGTACTTC. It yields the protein CASSEPGTYEQYF.

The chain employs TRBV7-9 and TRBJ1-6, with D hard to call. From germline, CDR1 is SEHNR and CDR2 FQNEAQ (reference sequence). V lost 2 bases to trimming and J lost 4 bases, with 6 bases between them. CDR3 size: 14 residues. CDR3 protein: CASSLRTYNSPLHF. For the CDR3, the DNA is TGTGCCAGCAGCTTAAGGACTTATAATTCACCCCTCCACTTT.

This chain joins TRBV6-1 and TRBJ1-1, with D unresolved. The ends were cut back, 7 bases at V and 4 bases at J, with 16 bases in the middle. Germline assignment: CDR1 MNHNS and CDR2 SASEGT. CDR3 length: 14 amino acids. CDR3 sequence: CASKVRQWVTEAFF. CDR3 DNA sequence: TGTGCCAGCAAGGTTCGGCAGTGGGTCACTGAAGCTTTCTTT.

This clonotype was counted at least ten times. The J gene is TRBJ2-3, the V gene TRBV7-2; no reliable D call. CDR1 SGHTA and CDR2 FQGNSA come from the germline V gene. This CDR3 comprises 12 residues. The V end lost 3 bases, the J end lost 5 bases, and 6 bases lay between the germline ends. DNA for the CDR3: TGTGCCAGCAGCTTTGCACAAGATACGCAGTATTTT. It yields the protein CASSFAQDTQYF. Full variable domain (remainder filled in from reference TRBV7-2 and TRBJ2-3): GAGVSQSPSNKVTEKGKDVELRCDPISGHTALYWYRQSLGQGLEFLIYFQGNSAPDKSGLPSDRFSAERTGGSVSTLTIQRTQQEDSAVYLCASSFAQDTQYFGPGTRLTVL.

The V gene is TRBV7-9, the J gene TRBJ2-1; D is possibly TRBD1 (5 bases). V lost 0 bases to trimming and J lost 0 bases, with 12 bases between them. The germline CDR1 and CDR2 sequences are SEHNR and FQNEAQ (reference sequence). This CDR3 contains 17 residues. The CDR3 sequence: CASSLAWRTSSYNEQFF. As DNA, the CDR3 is TGTGCCAGCAGCTTAGCGTGGCGGACAAGCTCCTACAATGAGCAGTTCTTC.

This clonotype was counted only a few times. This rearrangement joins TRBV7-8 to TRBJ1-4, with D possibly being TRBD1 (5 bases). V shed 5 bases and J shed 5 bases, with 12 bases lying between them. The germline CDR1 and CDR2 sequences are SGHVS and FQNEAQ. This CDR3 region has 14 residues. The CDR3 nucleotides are TGTGCCAGCAGCCACAGGTCGATCAATGAAAAACTGTTTTTT. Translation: CASSHRSINEKLFF.

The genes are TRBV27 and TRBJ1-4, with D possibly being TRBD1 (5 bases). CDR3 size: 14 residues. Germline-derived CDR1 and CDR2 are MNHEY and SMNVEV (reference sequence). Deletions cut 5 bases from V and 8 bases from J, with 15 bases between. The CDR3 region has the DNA TGTGCCAGCAGTCCCCGGGACCTAGGAGAAAAACTGTTTTTT. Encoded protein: CASSPRDLGEKLFF.

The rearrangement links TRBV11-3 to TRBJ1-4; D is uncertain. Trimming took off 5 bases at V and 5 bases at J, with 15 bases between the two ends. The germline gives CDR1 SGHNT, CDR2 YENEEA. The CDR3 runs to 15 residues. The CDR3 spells CASSPGNGRNEKLFF. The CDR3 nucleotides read TGTGCCAGCAGCCCGGGGAATGGGCGCAATGAAAAACTGTTTTTT.